This T cell receptor (beta chain) stems from a study of Ad26.COV2.S vaccination and SARS-CoV-2 variants. Only in-frame clones appear in the TCRdb table, and some are missing; sequencing was by immunoSEQ multiplex PCR. Here the sample spans 400,000 or so clones, approximately 86% being singletons. The treatment was: around 19 received Ad26.COV2.S at low or high dose, single or two shots; about five received placebo; per-sample allocation not given. Each sample was drawn 63 days after the first injection (of vaccine or placebo). There are 19 residues in the CDR3. The V segment lost 4 bases and the J segment 2 bases; nucleotides outside the gene matches: 12. Germline-derived CDR1 and CDR2 are MGHRA and YSYEKL.

This sequence was found in a person aged 18-60 years who received the Ad26.COV2.S COVID-19 vaccine or a placebo. Source: peripheral blood, taken in a trial of Ad26.COV2.S vaccine versus placebo. The chain joins TRBV4-1 to TRBJ2-2; TRBD1 aligns across 11 bases. The CDR3 nucleotides are TGCGCCAGCAGCCCTTGGGGAACGCGGACAGGGGGCAACACCGGGGAGCTGTTTTTT. Amino acid sequence: CASSPWGTRTGGNTGELFF.